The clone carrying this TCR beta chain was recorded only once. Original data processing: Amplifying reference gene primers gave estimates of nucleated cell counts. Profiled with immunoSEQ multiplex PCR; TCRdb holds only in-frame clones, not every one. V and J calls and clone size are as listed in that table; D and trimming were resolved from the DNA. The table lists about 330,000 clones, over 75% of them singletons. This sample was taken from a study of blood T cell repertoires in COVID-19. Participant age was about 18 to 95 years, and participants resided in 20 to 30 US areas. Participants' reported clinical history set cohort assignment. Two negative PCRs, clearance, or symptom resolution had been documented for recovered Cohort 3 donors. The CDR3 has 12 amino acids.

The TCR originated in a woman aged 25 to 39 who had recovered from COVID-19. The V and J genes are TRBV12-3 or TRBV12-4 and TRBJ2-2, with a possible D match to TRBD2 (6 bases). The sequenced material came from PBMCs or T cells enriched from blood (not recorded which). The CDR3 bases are TGTGCTTTTGGAGGGTCCACCGGGGAGCTGTTTTTT. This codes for CAFGGSTGELFF.